This T cell receptor beta chain was sequenced during a study of blood T cell repertoires in COVID-19. Turning to this clone: The identical CDR3 is also encoded by other nucleotide sequences in the sample.

Germline CDR1 and CDR2: MDHEN and SYDVKM. The CDR3 runs 14 residues. Trimming at V came to 6 bases and at J to 1 base, leaving 3 bases not matched to a gene. Assay: immunoSEQ multiplex PCR; the TCRdb copy retains only in-frame clones and omits some. The sample includes approximately 200,000 clones, roughly 80% of them seen just once. The origin of this receptor is a woman of 80 years or more with COVID-19, enrolled during active disease. The sample consisted of peripheral blood. The J gene is TRBJ1-2, the V gene TRBV28, with 9 bases fitting TRBD1. The CDR3 DNA sequence: TGTGCCAGCAGATCGGGACAGGGTAACTATGGCTACACCTTC. Translating it yields CASRSGQGNYGYTF.